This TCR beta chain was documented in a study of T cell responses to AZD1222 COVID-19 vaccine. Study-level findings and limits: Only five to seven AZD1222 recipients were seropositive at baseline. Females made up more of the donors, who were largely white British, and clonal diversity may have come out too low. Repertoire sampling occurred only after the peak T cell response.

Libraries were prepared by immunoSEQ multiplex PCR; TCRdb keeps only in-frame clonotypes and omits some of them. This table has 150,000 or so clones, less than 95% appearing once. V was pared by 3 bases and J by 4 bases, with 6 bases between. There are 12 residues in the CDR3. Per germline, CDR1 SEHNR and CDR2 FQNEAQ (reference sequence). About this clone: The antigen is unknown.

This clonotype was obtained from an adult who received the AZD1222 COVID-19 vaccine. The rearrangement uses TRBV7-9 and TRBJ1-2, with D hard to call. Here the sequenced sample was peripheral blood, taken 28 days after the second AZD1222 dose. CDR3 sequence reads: CASSFEPYGYTF. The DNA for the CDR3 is TGTGCCAGCAGCTTTGAACCCTATGGCTACACCTTC.